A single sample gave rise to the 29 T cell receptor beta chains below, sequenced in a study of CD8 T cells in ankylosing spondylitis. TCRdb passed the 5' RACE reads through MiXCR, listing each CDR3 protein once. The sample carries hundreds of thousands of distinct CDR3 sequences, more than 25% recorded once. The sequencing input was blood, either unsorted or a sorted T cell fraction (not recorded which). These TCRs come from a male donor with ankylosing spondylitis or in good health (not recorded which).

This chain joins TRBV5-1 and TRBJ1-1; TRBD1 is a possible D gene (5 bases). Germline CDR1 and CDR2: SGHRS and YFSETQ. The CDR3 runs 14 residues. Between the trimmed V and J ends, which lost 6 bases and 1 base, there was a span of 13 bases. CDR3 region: CASNPGRQNTEAFF. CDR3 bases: TGCGCCAGCAACCCAGGGAGACAGAACACTGAAGCTTTCTTT.

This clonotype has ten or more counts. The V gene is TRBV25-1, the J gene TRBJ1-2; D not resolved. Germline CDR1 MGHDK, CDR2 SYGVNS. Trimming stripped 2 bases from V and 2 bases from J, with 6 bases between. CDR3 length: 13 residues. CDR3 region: CASSETRNYGYTF. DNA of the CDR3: TGTGCCAGCAGTGAAACCCGAAACTATGGCTACACCTTC.

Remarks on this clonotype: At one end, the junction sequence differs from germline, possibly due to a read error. CDR3 sequence reads: CSVEPGQDYSEQFF. In DNA form, the CDR3 reads TGCAGCGTTGAACCGGGACAGGACTACAGTGAGCAGTTCTTC. V usage is TRBV29-1 and J usage is TRBJ2-1; the match to TRBD1 covers 8 bases. The V gene's germline CDR1 is SQVTM and CDR2 ANQGSEA. CDR3 size: 14 residues.

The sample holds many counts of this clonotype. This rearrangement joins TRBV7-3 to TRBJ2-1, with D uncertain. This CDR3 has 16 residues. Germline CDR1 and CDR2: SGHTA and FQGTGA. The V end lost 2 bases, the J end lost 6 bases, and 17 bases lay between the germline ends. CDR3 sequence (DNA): TGTGCCAGCAGCTTATTACGGCAGGATAACACCAATGAGCAGTTCTTC. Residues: CASSLLRQDNTNEQFF. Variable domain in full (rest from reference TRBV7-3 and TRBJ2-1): GAGVSQTPSNKVTEKGKYVELRCDPISGHTALYWYRQSLGQGPEFLIYFQGTGAADDSGLPNDRFFAVRPEGSVSTLKIQRTERGDSAVYLCASSLLRQDNTNEQFFGPGTRLTVL.

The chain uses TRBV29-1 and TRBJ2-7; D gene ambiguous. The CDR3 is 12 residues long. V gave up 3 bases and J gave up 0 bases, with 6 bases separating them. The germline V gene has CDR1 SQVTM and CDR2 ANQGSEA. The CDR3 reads CSVEVRSYEQYF. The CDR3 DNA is TGCAGCGTTGAGGTGCGCTCCTACGAGCAGTACTTC.

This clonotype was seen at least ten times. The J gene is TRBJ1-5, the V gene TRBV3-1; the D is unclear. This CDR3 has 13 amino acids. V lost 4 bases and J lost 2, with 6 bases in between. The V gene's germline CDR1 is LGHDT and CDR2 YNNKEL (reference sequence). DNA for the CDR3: TGTGCCAGCAGCCGGCTGGGCAATCAGCCCCAGCATTTT. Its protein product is CASSRLGNQPQHF. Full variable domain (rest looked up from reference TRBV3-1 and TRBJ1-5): DTAVSQTPKYLVTQMGNDKSIKCEQNLGHDTMYWYKQDSKKFLKIMFSYNNKELIINETVPNRFSPKSPDKAHLNLHINSLELGDSAVYFCASSRLGNQPQHFGDGTRLSIL.

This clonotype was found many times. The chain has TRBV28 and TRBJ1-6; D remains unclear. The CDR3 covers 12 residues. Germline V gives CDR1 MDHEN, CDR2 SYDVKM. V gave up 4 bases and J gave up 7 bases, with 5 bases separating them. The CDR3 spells CASSSGNSPLHF. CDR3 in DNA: TGTGCCAGCAGTTCTGGGAATTCACCCCTCCACTTT.

Here the CDR3 DNA reads TGTGCCAGCAGTTTAGGGCCCACCCAGTACTTC. It translates to CASSLGPTQYF. The chain couples TRBV12-3 or TRBV12-4 to TRBJ2-5; unclear D gene. V was trimmed by 1 base and J by 8 bases, leaving 5 bases between them. The CDR3 covers 11 residues.

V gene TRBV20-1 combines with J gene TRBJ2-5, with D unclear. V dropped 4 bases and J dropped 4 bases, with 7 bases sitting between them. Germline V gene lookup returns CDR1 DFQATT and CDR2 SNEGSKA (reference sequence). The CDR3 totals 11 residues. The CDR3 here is CSATPLETQYF. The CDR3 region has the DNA TGCAGTGCTACCCCTTTAGAGACCCAGTACTTC.

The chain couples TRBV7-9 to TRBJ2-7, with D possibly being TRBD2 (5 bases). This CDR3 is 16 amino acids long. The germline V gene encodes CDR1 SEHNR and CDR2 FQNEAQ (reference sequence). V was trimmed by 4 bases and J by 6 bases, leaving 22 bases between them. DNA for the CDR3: TGTGCCAGCAGCTCACTCACTGGTTCTGCGGAGGTCGAGCAGTACTTC. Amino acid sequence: CASSSLTGSAEVEQYF.

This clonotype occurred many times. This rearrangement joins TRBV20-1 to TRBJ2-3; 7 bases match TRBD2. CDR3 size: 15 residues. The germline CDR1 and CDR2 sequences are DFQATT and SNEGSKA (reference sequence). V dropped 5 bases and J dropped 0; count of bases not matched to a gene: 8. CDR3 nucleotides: TGCAGTGCTCCTCCTAGCGGTACTAGCACAGATACGCAGTATTTT. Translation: CSAPPSGTSTDTQYF.

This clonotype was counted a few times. CDR3 sequence reads: CSVEAVRVAANYGYTF. Written as DNA, the CDR3 is TGCAGCGTTGAAGCCGTAAGGGTGGCAGCTAACTATGGCTACACCTTC. V gene TRBV29-1 combines with J gene TRBJ1-2; no definite D call. Trimming took off 1 base at V and 0 bases at J, with 15 bases between the two ends. Germline V gene data show CDR1 as SQVTM and CDR2 as ANQGSEA. This CDR3 spans 16 amino acids.

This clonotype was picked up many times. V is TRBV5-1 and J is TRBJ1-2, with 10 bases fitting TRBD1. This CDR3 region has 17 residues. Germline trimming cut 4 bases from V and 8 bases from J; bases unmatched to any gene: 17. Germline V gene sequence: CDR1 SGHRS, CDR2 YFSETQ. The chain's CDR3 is CASSRGPGTGEIQGYTF. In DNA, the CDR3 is TGCGCCAGCAGCCGCGGTCCCGGGACAGGGGAGATTCAGGGCTACACCTTC.

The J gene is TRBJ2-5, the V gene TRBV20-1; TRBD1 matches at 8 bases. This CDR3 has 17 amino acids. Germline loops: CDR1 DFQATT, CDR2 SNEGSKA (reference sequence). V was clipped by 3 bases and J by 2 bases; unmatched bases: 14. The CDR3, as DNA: TGCAGTGCTAGCCCCCCCCGCGGACAGGGAATACAAGAGACCCAGTACTTC. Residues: CSASPPRGQGIQETQYF.

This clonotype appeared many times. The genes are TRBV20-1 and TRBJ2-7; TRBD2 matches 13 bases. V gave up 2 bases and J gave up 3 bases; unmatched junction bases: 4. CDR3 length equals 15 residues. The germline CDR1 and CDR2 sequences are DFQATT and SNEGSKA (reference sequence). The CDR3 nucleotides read TGCAGTGCTAGACCCGGGACTAGCGGGATCTACGAGCAGTACTTC. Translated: CSARPGTSGIYEQYF.

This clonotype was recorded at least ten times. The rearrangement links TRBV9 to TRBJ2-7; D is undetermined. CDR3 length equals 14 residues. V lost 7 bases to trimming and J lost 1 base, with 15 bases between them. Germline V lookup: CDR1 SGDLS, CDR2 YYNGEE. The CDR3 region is CASSTLDQSYEQYF. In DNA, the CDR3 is TGTGCCAGCTCGACTCTAGACCAATCCTACGAGCAGTACTTC.

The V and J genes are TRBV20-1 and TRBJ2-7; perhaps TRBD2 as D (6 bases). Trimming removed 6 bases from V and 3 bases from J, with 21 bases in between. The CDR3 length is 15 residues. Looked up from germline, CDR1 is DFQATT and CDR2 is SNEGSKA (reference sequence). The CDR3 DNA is TGCAGTGCCCGGATGGCCGGGACTTCTAACTACGAGCAGTACTTC. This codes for CSARMAGTSNYEQYF.

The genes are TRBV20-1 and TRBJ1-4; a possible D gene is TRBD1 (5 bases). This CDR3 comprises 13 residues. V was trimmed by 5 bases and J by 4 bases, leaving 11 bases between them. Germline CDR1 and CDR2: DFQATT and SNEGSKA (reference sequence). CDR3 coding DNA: TGCAGTGCTCAGACAGACGGTAATGAAAAACTGTTTTTT. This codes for CSAQTDGNEKLFF.

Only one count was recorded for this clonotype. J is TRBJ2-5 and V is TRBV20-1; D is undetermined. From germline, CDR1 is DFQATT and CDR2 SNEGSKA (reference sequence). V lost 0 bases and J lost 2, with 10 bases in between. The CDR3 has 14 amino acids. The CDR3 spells CSARDLRGQETQYF. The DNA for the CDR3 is TGCAGTGCTAGAGATCTGCGCGGTCAAGAGACCCAGTACTTC.

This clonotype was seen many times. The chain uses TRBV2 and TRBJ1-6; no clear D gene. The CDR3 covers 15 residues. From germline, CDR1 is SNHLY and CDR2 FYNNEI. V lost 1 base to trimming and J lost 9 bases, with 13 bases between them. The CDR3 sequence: CASSEGQVDRSPLHF. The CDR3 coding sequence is TGTGCCAGCAGTGAAGGGCAGGTCGACCGTTCACCCCTCCACTTT.

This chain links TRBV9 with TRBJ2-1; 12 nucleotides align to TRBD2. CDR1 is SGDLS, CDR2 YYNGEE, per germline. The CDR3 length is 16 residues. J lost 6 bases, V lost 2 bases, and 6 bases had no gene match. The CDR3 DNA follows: TGTGCCAGCAGCGTTCTAGCGGGAGGGAGGGCCAATGAGCAGTTCTTC. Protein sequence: CASSVLAGGRANEQFF.

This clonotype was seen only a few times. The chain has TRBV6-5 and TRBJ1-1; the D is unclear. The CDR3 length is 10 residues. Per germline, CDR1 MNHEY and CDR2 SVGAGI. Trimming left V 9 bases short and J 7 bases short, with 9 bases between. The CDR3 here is CASGRNEAFF. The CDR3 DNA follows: TGTGCCAGTGGACGGAATGAAGCTTTCTTT.

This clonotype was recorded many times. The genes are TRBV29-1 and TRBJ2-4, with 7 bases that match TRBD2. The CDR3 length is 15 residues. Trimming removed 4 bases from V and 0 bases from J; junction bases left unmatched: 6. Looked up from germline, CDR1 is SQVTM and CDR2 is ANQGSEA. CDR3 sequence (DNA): TGCAGCGTTGTTTTACTAGCGAGAGCCAAAAACATTCAGTACTTC. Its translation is CSVVLLARAKNIQYF.

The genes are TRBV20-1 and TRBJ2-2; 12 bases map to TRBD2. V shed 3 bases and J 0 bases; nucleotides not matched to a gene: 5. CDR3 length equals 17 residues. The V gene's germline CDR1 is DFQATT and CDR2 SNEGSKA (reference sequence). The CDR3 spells CSARSTSGSANTGELFF. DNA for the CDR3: TGCAGTGCTAGGTCGACTAGCGGGAGCGCGAACACCGGGGAGCTGTTTTTT.

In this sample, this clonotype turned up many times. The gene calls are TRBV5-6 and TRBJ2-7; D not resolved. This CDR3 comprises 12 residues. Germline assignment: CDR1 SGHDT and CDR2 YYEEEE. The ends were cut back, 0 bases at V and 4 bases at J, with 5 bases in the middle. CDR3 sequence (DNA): TGTGCCAGCAGCTTGGGGGTGTACGAGCAGTACTTC. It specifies CASSLGVYEQYF.

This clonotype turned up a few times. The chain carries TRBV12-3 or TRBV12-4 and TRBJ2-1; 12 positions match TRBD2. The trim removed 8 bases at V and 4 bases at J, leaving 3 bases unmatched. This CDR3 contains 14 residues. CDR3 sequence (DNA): TGTGCCAGCGCACTAGCGGGAGGTTACAATGAGCAGTTCTTC. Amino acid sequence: CASALAGGYNEQFF.

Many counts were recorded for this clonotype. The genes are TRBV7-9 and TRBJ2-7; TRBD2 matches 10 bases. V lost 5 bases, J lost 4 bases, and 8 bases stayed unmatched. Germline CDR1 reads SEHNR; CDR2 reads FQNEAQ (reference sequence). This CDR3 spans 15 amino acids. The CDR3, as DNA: TGTGCCAGCAGCCGACCTCTAGCGGGAGAATACGAGCAGTACTTC. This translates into CASSRPLAGEYEQYF.

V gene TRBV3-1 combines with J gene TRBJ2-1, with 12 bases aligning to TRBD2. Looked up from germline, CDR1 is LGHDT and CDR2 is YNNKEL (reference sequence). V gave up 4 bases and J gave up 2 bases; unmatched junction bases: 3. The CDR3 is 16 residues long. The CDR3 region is CASSPLAGGPYNEQFF. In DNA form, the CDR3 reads TGTGCCAGCAGCCCGCTAGCGGGAGGGCCCTACAATGAGCAGTTCTTC.

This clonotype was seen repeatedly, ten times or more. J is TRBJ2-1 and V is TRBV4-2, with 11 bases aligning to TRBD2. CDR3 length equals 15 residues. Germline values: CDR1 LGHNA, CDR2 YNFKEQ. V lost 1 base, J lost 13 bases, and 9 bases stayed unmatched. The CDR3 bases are TGTGCCAGCAGCCAAGCCGGGACTAGCGGTAGTCTCCAGTTCTTC. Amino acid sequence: CASSQAGTSGSLQFF.